Following are 10 T cell receptor beta chains from one sample sequenced in a study of cytomegalovirus exposure and HLA in healthy donors. PCR amplification relied on 60 Vbeta primers (plus 13 Jbeta primers). The data were produced by immunoSEQ multiplex PCR, yet TCRdb's version contains in-frame clones alone and is incomplete. Here the sample spans about 150,000 clones, around 72% being singletons. The material sequenced was PBMCs. Receptor source: a man aged 18 to 29 in good health and CMV-seronegative.

This clone was observed a single time. CDR3 loop: CASSYHRGSSYEQYF. CDR3 DNA sequence: TGTGCCAGCAGTTATCATCGCGGGAGCTCCTACGAGCAGTACTTC. J is TRBJ2-7 and V is TRBV27; 7 bases agree with TRBD2. This CDR3 region has 15 residues. The germline V gene has CDR1 MNHEY and CDR2 SMNVEV (reference sequence). V was clipped by 4 bases and J by 0 bases; unmatched bases: 6.

On this clone itself: At one of its ends the junction is not consistent with the germline gene, which may arise from a read error. The V gene is TRBV7-9, the J gene TRBJ2-5; possible D gene TRBD2, 6 bases. The germline CDR1 and CDR2 sequences are SEHNR and FQNEAQ (reference sequence). CDR3 length: 19 residues. The CDR3: CSSSVNPIRELAFQETQYF. The CDR3, as DNA: TGTTCCAGCAGCGTGAACCCCATTCGGGAGCTAGCTTTCCAAGAGACCCAGTACTTC.

This clone was seen more than once but under ten times. The chain couples TRBV15 to TRBJ2-5, with D perhaps matching TRBD2 (5 bases). The V end lost 0 bases, the J end lost 4 bases, and 9 bases lay between the germline ends. CDR3 size: 14 residues. Germline V lookup: CDR1 LNHNV, CDR2 YYDKDF (reference sequence). The CDR3 DNA reads as TGTGCCACCAGCAGAGACGCGGGTGCAGAGACCCAGTACTTC. Protein product: CATSRDAGAETQYF. The whole variable domain, remainder taken from reference TRBV15 and TRBJ2-5, is DAMVIQNPRYQVTQFGKPVTLSCSQTLNHNVMYWYQQKSSQAPKLLFHYYDKDFNNEADTPDNFQSRRPNTSFCFLDIRSPGLGDTAMYLCATSRDAGAETQYFGPGTRLLVL.

The chain employs TRBV18 and TRBJ2-7, with 11 positions matching TRBD2. The CDR3 has 15 residues. Germline V lookup: CDR1 KGHSH, CDR2 LQKENI. V was pared by 3 bases and J by 6 bases, with 7 bases of the junction left unmatched. Here the CDR3 reads CASSPSSGRFGEQYF. The CDR3 DNA sequence: TGTGCCAGCTCACCCTCTAGCGGGAGGTTTGGCGAGCAGTACTTC.

This rearrangement joins TRBV28 to TRBJ1-4; a possible D gene is TRBD1 (5 bases). From germline, CDR1 is MDHEN and CDR2 SYDVKM. Trimming pared 4 bases from V and 7 bases from J, leaving 16 bases between. This CDR3 has 15 amino acids. CDR3 in DNA: TGTGCCAGCAGTTCGATCAGGGATGGGCGTGAAAAACTGTTTTTT. Its translation: CASSSIRDGREKLFF.

This sequence joins TRBV27 and TRBJ2-7; 8 nucleotides align to TRBD2. CDR3 size: 16 residues. V was clipped by 6 bases and J by 0 bases; unmatched bases: 10. CDR1 and CDR2 from the germline V gene are MNHEY and SMNVEV (reference sequence). The CDR3 bases are TGTGCCAGCAGCCCCCTACCGACTAGCGTCTCCTACGAGCAGTACTTC. Its protein is CASSPLPTSVSYEQYF.

The chain joins TRBV7-9 to TRBJ2-7; D is possibly TRBD1 (6 bases). Trimming cost V 4 bases and J 0 bases, with 13 bases left between them. The CDR3 is made up of 15 amino acids. In germline, CDR1 is SEHNR, CDR2 FQNEAQ (reference sequence). CDR3 in amino acids: CASSSQGSNSYEQYF. Written as DNA, the CDR3 is TGTGCCAGCAGCTCCCAGGGGAGTAACTCCTACGAGCAGTACTTC.

The chain uses TRBV6-4 and TRBJ2-3, with D possibly matching TRBD2 (6 bases). The V end lost 2 bases, the J end lost 8 bases, and 14 bases lay between the germline ends. Germline V gene lookup returns CDR1 MRHNA and CDR2 SNTAGT. The CDR3 extends over 14 amino acids. CDR3 sequence (DNA): TGTGCCAGCAGTGACCGCGGAGGGGCGTCTACGCAGTATTTT. It is translated as CASSDRGGASTQYF.

This clone was detected only once. CDR3 bases: TGTGCCAGCAGCTTCCTAGCGGGAGGGGACGAGCAGTTCTTC. Residues: CASSFLAGGDEQFF. This chain connects TRBV5-5 to TRBJ2-1; 12 nucleotides line up with TRBD2. CDR1 and CDR2 from the germline V gene are SGHKS and YYEKEE (reference sequence). Trimming at V came to 2 bases and at J to 10 bases, leaving 4 bases not matched to a gene. The CDR3 length is 14 residues.

This CDR3 reads CASSPSGRGTYEQYF. The CDR3 DNA reads as TGTGCCAGCAGTCCTAGCGGGAGGGGGACCTACGAGCAGTACTTC. The rearrangement joins TRBV6-1 to TRBJ2-7; 12 positions agree with TRBD2. The CDR3 has 15 residues. CDR1 is MNHNS and CDR2 is SASEGT in the germline V gene. Losses at the gene ends were 5 bases for V and 2 bases for J; bases not matched to a gene: 4.